The 11 T cell receptor beta chains below all came from one sample that was sequenced in a study of blood T cells in healthy people across ages. The second PCR ran about 6 to 12 cycles with a sample-barcoded 5' primer and J-beta primers. One entry per CDR3 protein results from TCRdb running MiXCR on the 5' RACE reads. The data show around 650,000 distinct CDR3 sequences, approximately 30% seen once. Sequenced input: blood. The receptors stem from an elderly woman in good health.

This clonotype appeared a few times. The chain couples TRBV3-1 to TRBJ1-2; D is possibly TRBD1 (6 bases). V lost 3 bases to trimming and J lost 8 bases, with 19 bases between them. The CDR3 has 15 amino acids. CDR1 and CDR2 from the germline V gene are LGHDT and YNNKEL (reference sequence). CDR3 bases: TGTGCCAGCAGCCACTGGGACGGAGGGGGGAGAGGCTACACCTTC. Protein product: CASSHWDGGGRGYTF.

Comments on this clonotype: With a much larger clone just one base away, this may be a read error. This chain links TRBV7-2 with TRBJ1-2; no definite D call. CDR1 is SGHTA, CDR2 FQGNSA, per germline. This CDR3 spans 13 amino acids. DNA of the CDR3: TGTGCCAGCAGCTCCGGAGTTTACTATGGCTGCACCTTC. It codes for CASSSGVYYGCTF. The full variable domain, rest sourced from reference TRBV7-2 and TRBJ1-2, is GAGVSQSPSNKVTEKGKDVELRCDPISGHTALYWYRQSLGQGLEFLIYFQGNSAPDKSGLPSDRFSAERTGGSVSTLTIQRTQQEDSAVYLCASSSGVYYGCTFGSGTRLTVV.

This clonotype was detected a few times. The chain couples TRBV5-1 to TRBJ1-2, with unresolved D. CDR3 length: 13 residues. V lost 4 bases and J 8 bases, leaving 15 bases between the germline ends. From germline, CDR1 is SGHRS and CDR2 YFSETQ. The CDR3 region is CASSPDEVRGYTF. As DNA, the CDR3 is TGCGCCAGCAGCCCAGACGAGGTTCGGGGCTACACCTTC.

Only a few counts were recorded for this clonotype. V is TRBV12-3 or TRBV12-4 and J is TRBJ1-1; D possibly corresponds to TRBD1 (5 bases). CDR3 length: 15 amino acids. V was clipped by 5 bases and J by 0 bases, with 13 bases between them. This CDR3 is CASSLGRIMNTEAFF. In nucleotides, the CDR3 is TGTGCCAGCAGTCTGGGACGAATAATGAACACTGAAGCTTTCTTT.

Concerning this clonotype: A much larger clone sits a single nucleotide away, making a read error possible. The chain is built from TRBV5-1 and TRBJ1-2; D gene ambiguous. The CDR3 has 14 amino acids. Germline CDR1 reads SGHRS; CDR2 reads YFSETQ. The CDR3 region has the DNA TGCGCCAGCAGCTTGGACAGCTCTAACTATGGCCACACCTTC. Protein product: CASSLDSSNYGHTF. The variable domain in full, completed from reference TRBV5-1 and TRBJ1-2, reads KAGVTQTPRYLIKTRGQQVTLSCSPISGHRSVSWYQQTPGQGLQFLFEYFSETQRNKGNFPGRFSGRQFSNSRSEMNVSTLELGDSALYLCASSLDSSNYGHTFGSGTRLTVV.

This clonotype showed up just a few times. The chain has TRBV4-3 and TRBJ2-2; TRBD1 aligns across 7 bases. From germline, CDR1 is LGHNA and CDR2 YSLEER. CDR3 length: 15 residues. V was pared by 4 bases and J by 4 bases, with 6 bases of the junction left unmatched. CDR3 DNA sequence: TGCGCCAGCAGCCGGGTAGGGGGCCCCACCGGGGAGCTGTTTTTT. Its translation is CASSRVGGPTGELFF.

The genes are TRBV7-2 and TRBJ2-1; 9 bases fit TRBD1. V was pared by 6 bases and J by 2 bases, with 11 bases of the junction left unmatched. Per the germline V gene, CDR1 is SGHTA and CDR2 is FQGNSA. The CDR3 consists of 17 residues. CDR3 nucleotides: TGTGCCAGCAGACACTCCCGGGACAGGGATACCTACAATGAGCAGTTCTTC. Its protein product is CASRHSRDRDTYNEQFF.

Ten or more counts support this clonotype. The rearrangement links TRBV5-4 to TRBJ2-5, with 12 nucleotides matching TRBD2. The CDR3 has 16 amino acids. The trim removed 3 bases at V and 9 bases at J, leaving 12 bases unmatched. CDR1 and CDR2 from the germline V gene are SGHNT and YYREEE (reference sequence). The DNA for the CDR3 is TGTGCCAGCAGCTCTTTACTAGCGGGGGGCCCAGCGTCCCAGTACTTC. It is translated as CASSSLLAGGPASQYF.

A word on this clonotype: Since a much larger clone is just one base distant, this may be a read error. J is TRBJ2-5 and V is TRBV6-6; 8 bases agree with TRBD2. Looked up from germline, CDR1 is MNHNY and CDR2 is SVGAGI (reference sequence). The CDR3 sequence is 15 residues long. Trimming took 5 bases from V and 11 from J; bases not matched to a gene: 16. For the CDR3, the DNA is TGTGCCAGCAGTCGTCCGGGACTAGTCAACAATGAGCAGTACTTC. Its translation: CASSRPGLVNNEQYF.

This clonotype was picked up many times. The J gene is TRBJ2-3, the V gene TRBV5-1, with 10 nucleotides matching TRBD1. Germline CDR1 and CDR2: SGHRS and YFSETQ. The CDR3 has 16 residues. V lost 2 bases and J lost 6; bases outside the gene matches: 9. DNA for the CDR3: TGCGCCAGCAGCTTAGCCGGACAGGGGGTGAGGGATACGCAGTATTTT. It encodes CASSLAGQGVRDTQYF.

At least ten counts were recorded for this clonotype. This rearrangement joins TRBV18 to TRBJ1-2; a weak D match, TRBD1 (6 bases). The germline gives CDR1 KGHSH, CDR2 LQKENI. There are 15 residues in the CDR3. V was shortened by 3 bases and J by 3 bases, with 14 bases between the two germline ends. CDR3: CASSPRGANDYGYTF. CDR3 DNA sequence: TGTGCCAGCTCACCGCGGGGGGCGAACGACTATGGCTACACCTTC.